The source of this TCR beta chain is a study of siplizumab effects on memory and regulatory T cells. Germline-derived CDR1 and CDR2 are SEHNR and FQNEAQ (reference sequence). The V segment lost 6 bases and the J segment 4 bases; nucleotides outside the gene matches: 6. The CDR3 has 16 amino acids. Sequencing of each sample assayed approximately 10^5 TCR templates. Generated by immunoSEQ multiplex PCR, the TCRdb table keeps only in-frame clones and is missing some. The sample includes about 100,000 clones, approximately 94% of them seen just once. This sequence was found in a human donor in good health. Material: non-Treg CD4+ T cells sorted from blood. The chain combines TRBV7-9 with TRBJ2-2; TRBD1 aligns across 12 bases. As DNA, the CDR3 is TGTGCCAGCAGGCCGGGACAGGGGGCTCGCACCGGGGAGCTGTTTTTT. Encoded protein: CASRPGQGARTGELFF.